Given below is one T cell receptor beta chain in context. Its specificity is unknown. This record comes from a study of identical twins. General study findings and limits: Fewer insertions were carried by abundant cord blood beta clonotypes, but none was seen in memory repertoires.

V was pared by 7 bases and J by 6 bases, with 14 bases between. CDR3 length: 12 residues. The germline V gene encodes CDR1 SQVTM and CDR2 ANQGSEA. TCRdb independently ran MiXCR on the 5' RACE reads; one entry per CDR3 protein. The table shows under 800,000 distinct CDR3 sequences, with roughly 20% occurring only once. This sample was also put to use in a study of T cells expressing NK-cell markers. According to that study: A range of about 1.0-7.0% of CD8+ T cells consisted of dominant NKG2C+ clonotypes in six donors. The leading position in the CD3+CD56-NKG2C+ fraction of several donors also went to these clonotypes.

The clonotype originates from a woman aged 18-29 years in good health. Sequenced: PBMCs. The J gene is TRBJ2-3, the V gene TRBV29-1; no definite D call. CDR3 DNA: TGCAGCGCATCCCACAACCACGATACGCAGTATTTT. As protein: CSASHNHDTQYF.